Included here is one T cell receptor beta chain sequence, with context. No cognate antigen has been identified for it. Base quality data are lacking; no much larger clone is found one base away. The data were taken from a study of cytomegalovirus exposure and HLA in healthy donors (dated by TCRdb to 2017 to 2019). For context, the study as a whole: In an earlier analysis of fewer than 750 of the donors, 276 Gb of sequence data and 90 million to 130 million unique TCR beta sequences from about 190 million T cells were reported. HLA typing covered class I and class II loci at four-digit resolution. To study patterns of TCR occurrence, a later analysis re-analyzed previously published TCR beta repertoires from 700 or so donors and added high-resolution HLA genotyping. All discovery cohort repertoires had been generated using a single sequencing platform. Four to six DR-DQ haplotypes were handled as single units for association and clustering, since linkage in the cohort was strong. Among about 400 genotyped donors of the cohort, an average of around 250,000 unique TCR beta nucleotide sequences was sequenced per donor, of which roughly 17% were non-productive. The study profiled the T cell repertoires of hundreds of subjects by immunosequencing and related them to cytomegalovirus serostatus. An earlier analysis of roughly 580 of the donors used high-throughput TCR beta sequencing to judge whether each TCR beta V gene segment behaved as functional or pseudogenic. To predict cytomegalovirus infection status, the study combined high-throughput TCR immunosequencing, statistical association of individual TCRs with disease status, and machine learning. Rather than using new phenotypic data, the later analysis identified candidate immune exposures from TCR beta sequences and from how often those sequences occurred across donors. A later genetic analysis took genome-wide SNP genotypes for 398 of the 666 donors and used that subset as a discovery cohort. The number of typed donors differed by locus: roughly 629-640 for A, B, C, DRB1 and DQB1; approximately 520 for DQA1; roughly 600 for DPA1; and 400 to 480 for DPB1. Donor age, sex, ethnicity and CMV serostatus were compiled together with the repertoire data. The study was designed to test whether signatures of past pathogen exposure could be identified by cataloging public T cell receptors. Along with the approximately 700-subject first cohort, a separate validation cohort of more than 90 different subjects was used. About 320 gigabases of sequencing data and tens of millions of unique TCR sequences were included in an early release covering 550 to 650 HLA-typed donors. The genetic ancestry cluster associated with self-reported Caucasian donors included 81% of the roughly 360 genotyped donors. The paper's findings and limits, for the study overall: At a false discovery rate of 0.05, a later analysis linked 16,951 TCR beta sequences to specific HLA alleles. Because counts were too low, some 17 rarely observed V segments, including chromosome 9 orphons, were excluded from the earlier analysis of several hundred of the donors. In an earlier analysis of approximately 590 of the donors, most TCR beta V segments appeared in productive rearrangements about 87% or about 30% of the time, broadly matching IMGT annotations. In the study, some 160 TCR beta chains were listed as associated with cytomegalovirus. In this cohort, only TCR beta chains were sequenced, and detectable features were limited by the absence of alpha or paired-chain data. The sequencing pipeline was judged likely to have produced a cluster of highly shared sequence variants as a technical artifact. Several of the top co-occurrence clusters appeared to be linked to parvovirus B19, influenza, CMV and Epstein-Barr virus, according to a later analysis. In a later genetic analysis, fewer N-insertions in productive TCRs were reported among donors in an Asian-associated ancestry cluster than the roughly 710-donor mean. Most TCR sequences were seen in very few donors, while some public TCRs were found in many individuals. Correlated functional status among segregating V segments might reflect linkage disequilibrium, but an unknown experimental factor could not be ruled out. A further reported finding was that TCR beta sequences accurately predicted the HLA-A and HLA-B alleles for most subjects in the first cohort. Presence/absence analyses assumed roughly uniform sequencing depth across donors, an assumption that may not hold. In a later analysis, HLA-associated TCR beta chains were found to be more clonally expanded and to have lower generation probabilities than equally common non-associated chains. In vitro tests confirmed that a few of the cytomegalovirus-associated TCR beta chains recognize cytomegalovirus antigens. In a later genetic analysis, a missense DCLRE1C variant was associated with V-gene and J-gene trimming of TCR beta chains, and the association was replicated in an independent cohort. Some IMGT-functional V segments, including TRBV6-2 and TRBV6-3, could not be told apart with the 87-base-pair reads, so those segments were excluded. Immune exposure information for the cohort was limited to CMV serostatus. The authors suggested that the approach could potentially be extended to other disease states and immunological phenotypes. Because HLA typing was missing for some donors at each locus, association tests included only the typed subset. In both the original and validation cohorts, the classifier was reported to diagnose cytomegalovirus status with high specificity and sensitivity. Strong co-occurrence of HLA alleles, especially DR and DQ, made assigning TCR associations to individual alleles difficult. A later analysis found that most CMV-associated TCR beta chains appeared HLA-restricted, with HLA associations seemingly driven largely by CMV exposure. A later analysis found that TCR association rates varied across HLA loci, with DRB1 alleles showing the most associated TCRs and HLA-C alleles the fewest.

Library preparation used the immunoSEQ multiplex PCR assay. A mixture of 60 forward primers for TCR Vbeta segments and 13 reverse primers for TCR Jbeta segments was used in the multiplex PCR. The CDR3 region of rearranged TCR beta genes was amplified from genomic DNA with a multiplex PCR assay. The amplified TCR beta libraries were sequenced on the Illumina HiSeq System as 87-base-pair reads. The source study handled its data this way. A later analysis counted tens of millions of unique TCR beta chains across the 500 to 850 repertoires, and 9 million to 14 million of these chains were shared by at least two donors. To remove PCR and sequencing errors, raw reads were error-corrected and collapsed into unique sequences using a nearest-neighbor algorithm that merged closely related sequences. V, D and J gene segments were assigned by aligning CDR3 sequences to IMGT reference sequences. For a sequence to be retained, a match of at least six nucleotides was required to both a V gene segment and a J gene segment. Rearrangements were called productive when the CDR3 lacked stop codons and stayed in frame with V and J; all others were non-productive. Following IMGT convention, CDR3 was defined as the stretch from the second conserved V-encoded cysteine up to the conserved J-encoded phenylalanine. The earlier analysis of approximately 590 of the donors excluded any sequence lacking an unambiguous match to a single V gene segment. In an earlier analysis of 587 of the donors, V segments were called functional above 56.7% productive rearrangements and were called segregating when the between-donor standard deviation exceeded 5%. To diagnose cytomegalovirus status from the catalog of TCR beta chain sequences, a statistical classification framework was built. In a later analysis, TCR nucleotide sequences were compared against IMGT/GENE-DB human TR gene sequences so that V and J genes could be assigned. The TCRdist pipeline was used in a later analysis to assign CDR3 sequences and most-parsimonious VDJ recombination scenarios. In a later analysis, each TCR beta chain was defined by its CDR3 amino acid sequence together with its V-gene family, and reads without a unique V-gene family were excluded. To address suspected cross-contamination and a sequencing artifact, a later analysis removed approximately 590 highly shared, low-generation-probability nucleotide sequences. In a later analysis, a clonal expansion index for each public chain was calculated from normalized within-repertoire ranks of inferred template counts. In a later analysis, generation probabilities were computed using a VDJ recombination model fitted to out-of-frame rearrangements, and the results were checked against IGoR. A later analysis scored TCR-TCR, TCR-HLA and TCR-CMV co-occurrence with hypergeometric tests, applying a repertoire-size bias correction to TCR pairs. To estimate false discovery rates, a later analysis permuted the HLA or CMV assignments 20 times. In a later analysis, co-occurring TCRs were grouped using DBSCAN, with TCRdist sequence similarity added in when clustering inside HLA-allele-positive subsets. Co-occurrence clustering excluded repertoires with fewer than 30,000 or more than 120,000 public chains, plus five with anomalous nucleotide sharing. TCRdb's version of the immuneACCESS table is confined to in-frame rearrangements and falls short of the full clone set. An unresolved V gene accounts for under half of the shortfall where checked; the remainder is of unknown origin. That table furnishes V, J and clone size, whereas the DNA furnished D and trimming. Within this sample are about 160,000 clones, with approximately 70% of them counted one time only. The top ten hold roughly 7.1% of the sample.

The germline V gene supplies CDR1 SGHTA and CDR2 FQGNSA. The CDR3 numbers 19 residues from cysteine through phenylalanine. Of all the DNA, just the CDR3 is kept, 57 bases in frame from base 1. From V the trimming removes 4 bases and from J it removes 1 base, while the gene matches leave 12 bases of the junction unaccounted for. The cohort was made up of approximately 670 healthy bone marrow donors. At the time of sampling, every cohort member was nominally healthy, though immune exposures that went unrecorded were likely present. The donor tested CMV seropositive, placing the donor among the approximately 290 seropositive members of the cohort. A peripheral blood sample was collected from each donor, and TCR beta sequencing was performed on peripheral blood mononuclear cells. The Qiagen DNeasy Blood Extraction Kit was used to extract genomic DNA from the blood cell samples.

Rearrangement joined TRBV7-2 to TRBJ2-3; TRBD2 lines up with 12 middle nucleotides. The sample consisted of PBMCs. This TCR came from a middle-aged man in good health and CMV-seropositive. At the DNA level, the sequence is TGTGCCAGCAGCTCCTGGAGGTCTAGCGGGGGGGCGGGCACAGATACGCAGTATTTT. Its amino acids are CASSSWRSSGGAGTDTQYF.